These 16 T cell receptor beta chains share one sample of origin, sequenced in a study of blood T cell repertoires in COVID-19. Method: immunoSEQ multiplex PCR; TCRdb's copy keeps in-frame clones and lacks some. The table records a few hundred thousand clones, roughly 84% of them present only once. The sequenced material came from PBMCs or T cells enriched from blood (not recorded which). The origin of the receptors is a woman in her twenties or thirties who had recovered from COVID-19.

CDR3 region: CASSLGTSGVYEQYF. The CDR3 coding sequence is TGCGCCAGCAGCTTGGGGACTAGCGGAGTATACGAGCAGTACTTC. The rearrangement uses TRBV5-1 and TRBJ2-7; 10 bases fit TRBD2. CDR3 length: 15 amino acids. Germline V gene lookup returns CDR1 SGHRS and CDR2 YFSETQ. With 0 bases clipped from V and 4 bases from J, the junction kept 4 bases outside the gene matches. The full variable domain, rest sourced from reference TRBV5-1 and TRBJ2-7, is KAGVTQTPRYLIKTRGQQVTLSCSPISGHRSVSWYQQTPGQGLQFLFEYFSETQRNKGNFPGRFSGRQFSNSRSEMNVSTLELGDSALYLCASSLGTSGVYEQYFGPGTRLTVT.

This clone occurred a few times. The rearrangement joins TRBV5-1 to TRBJ2-2, with D maybe TRBD1 (5 bases). This CDR3 spans 13 amino acids. Trimming stripped 8 bases from V and 6 bases from J, with 14 bases between. Germline CDR1 is SGHRS and CDR2 is YFSETQ. The CDR3 nucleotides read TGCGCCAGTCAAGGTGGGGCGTCCGGGGAGCTGTTTTTT. Translation gives CASQGGASGELFF.

The chain has TRBV18 and TRBJ1-6; D is uncertain. The CDR3 is made up of 16 amino acids. Germline V gene data show CDR1 as KGHSH and CDR2 as LQKENI. Trimming stripped 3 bases from V and 7 bases from J, with 16 bases between. CDR3: CASSPGSGVGNSPLHF. The DNA for the CDR3 is TGTGCCAGCTCACCGGGATCCGGGGTGGGGAATTCACCCCTCCACTTT.

The rearrangement uses TRBV27 and TRBJ1-5, with 8 bases fitting TRBD1. The CDR3 totals 14 residues. CDR1 and CDR2 from the germline V gene are MNHEY and SMNVEV (reference sequence). After removal of 6 bases from V and 5 bases from J, the junction contained 6 bases not matched to a gene. CDR3 in amino acids: CASRRQGTHQPQHF. CDR3 DNA: TGTGCCAGCAGGAGACAGGGGACCCATCAGCCCCAGCATTTT.

The rearrangement links TRBV3-1 (or the pseudogene TRBV3-2) to TRBJ2-7, with 9 bases matching TRBD2. There are 15 residues in the CDR3. V lost 1 base and J lost 7; bases outside the gene matches: 8. CDR1 and CDR2 from the germline V gene are LGHDT and YNNKEL (reference sequence). The CDR3 loop reads CASSQVGAGGDEQYF. The CDR3 coding sequence is TGTGCCAGCAGCCAAGTGGGTGCGGGAGGGGATGAGCAGTACTTC.

The gene calls are TRBV27 and TRBJ1-1, with D possibly matching TRBD1 (5 bases). The CDR3 consists of 14 residues. Germline CDR1 and CDR2: MNHEY and SMNVEV (reference sequence). V was shortened by 4 bases and J by 11 bases, with 20 bases between the two germline ends. CDR3 loop: CASSYDGVAGDAFF. Written as DNA, the CDR3 is TGTGCCAGCAGTTACGATGGGGTGGCGGGGGACGCTTTCTTT.

The chain couples TRBV23-1 to TRBJ2-3; 8 positions match TRBD2. TRBV23-1 is classed as an ORF, of uncertain function. The CDR3 extends over 20 amino acids. With 0 bases clipped from V and 1 base from J, the junction kept 15 bases outside the gene matches. The CDR3 coding sequence is TGCGCCAGCAGTCAATCGTACGCGGTAAGCGGGGGACCCCGCACAGATACGCAGTATTTT. Encoded protein: CASSQSYAVSGGPRTDTQYF.

The V call is TRBV27, the J call TRBJ1-1; the match to TRBD1 covers 7 bases. CDR1 is MNHEY and CDR2 is SMNVEV in the germline V gene (reference sequence). CDR3 length: 14 residues. V shed 1 base, J shed 4 bases, and the junction held 3 bases outside the gene matches. CDR3 nucleotides: TGTGCCAGCAGTTTATGGGCAGGGGGCACTGAAGCTTTCTTT. It yields the protein CASSLWAGGTEAFF.

This clone was counted once. This chain uses TRBV27 with TRBJ2-7, with TRBD2 matching 11 bases. Trimming removed 2 bases from V and 3 bases from J; junction bases left unmatched: 15. CDR3 size: 19 residues. Germline CDR1 MNHEY, CDR2 SMNVEV (reference sequence). The CDR3 coding sequence is TGTGCCAGCAGTTTAAAATCCACGGCGACTAGCGGGGATTACTACGAGCAGTACTTC. Translating it yields CASSLKSTATSGDYYEQYF.

The CDR3, as DNA: TGTGCCAGCAGCTATGAACCCGGGACAGCTGGAAACACCATATATTTT. Amino acid sequence: CASSYEPGTAGNTIYF. The genes are TRBV11-2 and TRBJ1-3, with 7 positions matching TRBD1. V was pared by 4 bases and J by 2 bases, with 8 bases of the junction left unmatched. There are 16 residues in the CDR3. Germline V gene data show CDR1 as SGHAT and CDR2 as FQNNGV.

V gene TRBV5-4 combines with J gene TRBJ2-1; D remains ambiguous. The CDR3 runs 14 residues. The germline CDR1 and CDR2 sequences are SGHNT and YYREEE (reference sequence). V was cut by 0 bases and J by 3 bases, with 7 bases left in between. The CDR3 DNA sequence: TGTGCCAGCAGCTTGGACCCGAGCTACAATGAGCAGTTCTTC. Protein product: CASSLDPSYNEQFF.

This chain uses TRBV28 with TRBJ1-2; D gene uncertain. The CDR3 extends over 13 amino acids. Trimming took off 6 bases at V and 3 bases at J, with 11 bases between the two ends. The germline V gene encodes CDR1 MDHEN and CDR2 SYDVKM. CDR3 sequence reads: CASRRGWDYGYTF. The CDR3 DNA reads TGTGCCAGCAGACGGGGTTGGGACTATGGCTACACCTTC.

This rearrangement joins TRBV4-1 to TRBJ2-7; maybe TRBD2 (5 bases). V was clipped by 4 bases and J by 5 bases, with 9 bases between them. CDR3 length: 12 residues. Looked up from germline, CDR1 is MGHRA and CDR2 is YSYEKL. CDR3 sequence (DNA): TGCGCCAGCAGCCTCCTCGGGGACGAGCAGTACTTC. Translating gives CASSLLGDEQYF.

The rearrangement links TRBV2 to TRBJ1-2, with 8 bases identical to TRBD1. The junction had 3 bases not matched to a gene; V was cut back by 1 base and J by 8 bases. Germline-derived CDR1 and CDR2 are SNHLY and FYNNEI. The CDR3 has 13 amino acids. CDR3 sequence (DNA): TGTGCCAGCAGTGAAGTGAGACAGGGGGGCTACACCTTC. It is translated as CASSEVRQGGYTF. The variable domain in full, with the rest retrieved from reference TRBV2 and TRBJ1-2, is EPEVTQTPSHQVTQMGQEVILRCVPISNHLYFYWYRQILGQKVEFLVSFYNNEISEKSEIFDDQFSVERPDGSNFTLKIRSTKLEDSAMYFCASSEVRQGGYTFGSGTRLTVV.

The chain has TRBV18 and TRBJ2-3; unclear D gene. Per germline, CDR1 KGHSH and CDR2 LQKENI. The ends were cut back, 2 bases at V and 2 bases at J, with 11 bases in the middle. The CDR3 consists of 15 residues. CDR3 amino acids: CASSPRLEYTDTQYF. CDR3 nucleotides: TGTGCCAGCTCACCAAGGCTAGAGTACACAGATACGCAGTATTTT.

This clone was seen only once. The chain uses TRBV18 and TRBJ2-3; TRBD2 matches 12 bases. This CDR3 contains 18 residues. CDR1 and CDR2 (germline): KGHSH, LQKENI. The junction had 10 bases not matched to a gene; V was cut back by 2 bases and J by 4 bases. CDR3 in DNA: TGTGCCAGCTCACCAGTTTCTAGCGGGGGGGCAAGGTCAGATACGCAGTATTTT. This codes for CASSPVSSGGARSDTQYF.